One and the same sample provided the 28 T cell receptor beta chains below, sequenced in a study of OX40 agonist ivuxolimab in advanced cancers. Measured with immunoSEQ multiplex PCR; TCRdb has only the in-frame clones, and not every one. Of tens of thousands of clones in the sample, approximately 80% were seen once. Here the sequenced sample was CD4+ or CD8+ T cells sorted from blood, taken in a trial of the OX40 agonist ivuxolimab. Receptor source: an adult with an advanced solid tumor such as melanoma, head and neck, liver or kidney cancer.

This chain connects TRBV7-8 to TRBJ2-7; 9 bases match TRBD2. Germline V gene lookup returns CDR1 SGHVS and CDR2 FQNEAQ. This CDR3 is 15 amino acids long. V was clipped by 5 bases and J by 0 bases; unmatched bases: 5. This chain's CDR3 is CASSTSGQISYEQYF. CDR3 nucleotide sequence: TGTGCCAGCAGCACTAGCGGGCAGATCTCCTACGAGCAGTACTTC.

This clone was picked up a small number of times. V usage is TRBV6-6 and J usage is TRBJ2-3; the match to TRBD1 covers 9 bases. Germline CDR1 MNHNY, CDR2 SVGAGI (reference sequence). The CDR3 totals 16 residues. Trimming took 6 bases from V and 3 from J; bases not matched to a gene: 10. In DNA, the CDR3 is TGTGCCAGCAGACGGACCGGGACAGGGAATACAGATACGCAGTATTTT. It codes for CASRRTGTGNTDTQYF.

The chain uses TRBV4-2 and TRBJ2-3, with 16 bases lining up with TRBD2. This CDR3 comprises 17 residues. Germline V gives CDR1 LGHNA, CDR2 YNFKEQ. V shed 3 bases, J shed 4 bases, and the junction held 4 bases outside the gene matches. The chain's CDR3 is CASSQGLAGGPSDTQYF. CDR3 bases: TGTGCCAGCAGCCAGGGACTAGCGGGAGGGCCATCAGATACGCAGTATTTT.

In nucleotides, the CDR3 is TGTGCCAGCAGCTTAGAGACCGGGCATGGCTACACCTTC. Translated, it gives CASSLETGHGYTF. The genes are TRBV7-6 and TRBJ1-2, with D uncertain. Trimming stripped 1 base from V and 6 bases from J, with 9 bases between. Germline V lookup: CDR1 SGHVS, CDR2 FNYEAQ. There are 13 residues in the CDR3.

This clone appeared once. V and J are TRBV27 and TRBJ1-1, with 9 bases matching TRBD1. J was trimmed by 7 bases and V by 3 bases; bases with no gene match: 6. Germline V gene lookup returns CDR1 MNHEY and CDR2 SMNVEV (reference sequence). This CDR3 comprises 14 residues. The CDR3 nucleotides read TGTGCCAGCAGTTTCCTCACAGGGGGCGGTGAAGCTTTCTTT. It translates to CASSFLTGGGEAFF.

This clone was seen only once. This rearrangement joins TRBV6-1 to TRBJ1-2, with unresolved D. CDR1 is MNHNS and CDR2 is SASEGT in the germline V gene. CDR3 length: 11 amino acids. The V gene lost 6 bases and the J gene lost 8 bases, with 10 bases spanning the gap. Here the CDR3 reads CASSTEGGYTF. In nucleotides, the CDR3 is TGTGCCAGCAGCACTGAAGGGGGCTACACCTTC.

The chain uses TRBV27 and TRBJ2-1, with TRBD1 identical over 7 bases. Germline V CDR1 and CDR2: MNHEY, SMNVEV (reference sequence). The CDR3 spans 15 residues. The V and J ends lost 6 bases and 2 bases, in that order; junction bases with no gene match: 7. CDR3 protein: CASRTDRITYNEQFF. CDR3 DNA sequence: TGTGCCAGCAGAACGGACAGGATCACCTACAATGAGCAGTTCTTC.

The chain is built from TRBV7-2 and TRBJ2-6; D gene ambiguous. CDR1 SGHTA and CDR2 FQGNSA come from the germline V gene. V lost 1 base to trimming and J lost 0 bases, with 4 bases between them. This CDR3 comprises 15 residues. The CDR3 DNA is TGTGCCAGCAGCTTAGGCCTCTCTGGGGCCAACGTCCTGACTTTC. It is translated as CASSLGLSGANVLTF.

The rearrangement uses TRBV5-4 and TRBJ2-7; the D gene is possibly TRBD2 (5 bases). CDR1 and CDR2 (germline): SGHNT, YYREEE (reference sequence). The CDR3 is made up of 15 amino acids. Deletions cut 6 bases from V and 0 bases from J, with 16 bases between. CDR3 loop: CASKSRTGSSYEQYF. The CDR3 DNA reads as TGTGCCAGCAAATCTAGAACTGGGAGCTCCTACGAGCAGTACTTC.

This rearrangement joins TRBV5-1 to TRBJ2-1; D possibly corresponds to TRBD2 (6 bases). Germline CDR1 SGHRS, CDR2 YFSETQ. The length of the CDR3 is 16 residues. V lost 1 base and J 5 bases, leaving 16 bases between the germline ends. The CDR3 here is CASSLLLAGFDNEQFF. The CDR3 bases are TGCGCCAGCAGCTTGTTACTAGCCGGATTCGACAATGAGCAGTTCTTC.

The chain couples TRBV28 to TRBJ1-5, with TRBD1 as a possible D gene (6 bases). Germline V gene lookup returns CDR1 MDHEN and CDR2 SYDVKM. The CDR3 sequence is 20 residues long. Between the trimmed V and J ends, which lost 6 bases and 5 bases, there was a span of 32 bases. Written as DNA, the CDR3 is TGTGCCAGCAGCCGGATTAGGGTAGTCAGGGGAGATTCGGTGGATCAGCCCCAGCATTTT. It translates to CASSRIRVVRGDSVDQPQHF. Filled out from reference TRBV28 and TRBJ1-5, the complete variable domain reads DVKVTQSSRYLVKRTGEKVFLECVQDMDHENMFWYRQDPGLGLRLIYFSYDVKMKEKGDIPEGYSVSREKKERFSLILESASTNQTSMYLCASSRIRVVRGDSVDQPQHFGDGTRLSIL.

The chain has TRBV29-1 and TRBJ2-2; D perhaps matches TRBD1 (6 bases). There are 15 residues in the CDR3. V lost 4 bases and J lost 1, with 13 bases in between. Germline V gene data show CDR1 as SQVTM and CDR2 as ANQGSEA. The CDR3 reads CSVGVLGQNTGELFF. The CDR3 region has the DNA TGCAGCGTTGGGGTTCTGGGACAGAACACCGGGGAGCTGTTTTTT.

This sequence joins TRBV7-9 and TRBJ2-2; maybe TRBD1 (6 bases). The germline V gene has CDR1 SEHNR and CDR2 FQNEAQ (reference sequence). CDR3 length: 15 amino acids. V was clipped by 5 bases and J by 6 bases, with 16 bases between them. The CDR3 loop is CASSPWTAPPGELFF. The CDR3 DNA follows: TGTGCCAGCAGCCCGTGGACAGCCCCCCCCGGGGAGCTGTTTTTT.

This clone was recorded at least ten times. The chain is built from TRBV18 and TRBJ2-7; D not certain. Germline CDR1 reads KGHSH; CDR2 reads LQKENI. The length of the CDR3 is 13 residues. V was shortened by 8 bases and J by 3 bases, with 14 bases between the two germline ends. The CDR3 here is CASGEDGYYEQYF. CDR3 DNA sequence: TGTGCCAGCGGCGAGGACGGGTACTACGAGCAGTACTTC.

The V call is TRBV10-3, the J call TRBJ2-3; tentatively, D is TRBD2 (6 bases). Germline V gene data show CDR1 as ENHRY and CDR2 as SYGVKD. With 6 bases removed from V and 1 base from J, the gap between germline ends came to 11 bases. The CDR3 spans 14 residues. The CDR3 sequence: CAIRSSAGTDTQYF. The CDR3 DNA sequence: TGTGCCATCAGGTCTAGCGCCGGCACAGATACGCAGTATTTT.

This sequence joins TRBV9 and TRBJ1-3; possibly TRBD1 for D (6 bases). Trimming shortened V by 3 bases and J by 4 bases, and 14 bases separated the two germline ends. CDR1 and CDR2 from the germline V gene are SGDLS and YYNGEE. The CDR3 covers 15 residues. The CDR3: CASSDYRDMGNTIYF. CDR3 DNA: TGTGCCAGCAGCGATTACCGGGACATGGGAAACACCATATATTTT.

The chain has TRBV21-1 and TRBJ2-5; the table names TRBD2, a call not compared with the DNA. TRBV21-1 is annotated as a pseudogene. CDR3 length equals 17 residues. In DNA, the CDR3 is TGTGCCAGCAGCCTAACTGGGGCTAGCGGAAGACAAGAGACCCAGTACTTC. Encoded protein: CASSLTGASGRQETQYF.

The rearrangement joins TRBV5-1 to TRBJ1-3; possible D gene TRBD1, 6 bases. Germline values: CDR1 SGHRS, CDR2 YFSETQ. V lost 5 bases to trimming and J lost 4 bases, with 16 bases between them. This CDR3 has 15 residues. CDR3 in DNA: TGCGCCAGCAGGCCCGGCCAGGGGCCCGGAAACACCATATATTTT. It translates to CASRPGQGPGNTIYF.

The chain employs TRBV19 and TRBJ2-7; no clear D gene. Germline CDR1 and CDR2: LNHDA and SQIVND (reference sequence). V was shortened by 1 base and J by 3 bases, with 1 base between the two germline ends. The CDR3 is made up of 11 amino acids. The CDR3 coding sequence is TGTGCCAGTAGTATAGGCTACGAGCAGTACTTC. Translation gives CASSIGYEQYF.

The V gene is TRBV6-5, the J gene TRBJ2-5, with 7 bases matching TRBD1. The germline gives CDR1 MNHEY, CDR2 SVGAGI. This CDR3 has 16 amino acids. After removal of 0 bases from V and 5 bases from J, the junction contained 9 bases not matched to a gene. The CDR3 protein is CASSYSMRGQGETQYF. For the CDR3, the DNA is TGTGCCAGCAGTTACTCGATGAGGGGGCAGGGGGAGACCCAGTACTTC.

The chain links TRBV18 to TRBJ1-1; 7 positions match TRBD1. Germline V gene lookup returns CDR1 KGHSH and CDR2 LQKENI. V lost 8 bases, J lost 1 base, and 7 bases stayed unmatched. The CDR3 spans 14 residues. CDR3 in DNA: TGTGCCAGCCTACAGGGGAGCCCGAACACTGAAGCTTTCTTT. Translated, it gives CASLQGSPNTEAFF.

This clone was seen just once. The J gene is TRBJ1-2, the V gene TRBV30, with D perhaps TRBD1 (5 bases). V lost 3 bases, J lost 12 bases, and 26 bases lay in between. CDR1 and CDR2 (germline): GTSNPN, SVGIG (reference sequence). The CDR3 is 15 residues long. The CDR3 coding sequence is TGTGCCTGGAGATCCTCAGGTCAGGGTTTTATGGCTAACACCTTC. This gives the protein CAWRSSGQGFMANTF.

This rearrangement joins TRBV5-1 to TRBJ2-7; D possibly corresponds to TRBD2 (5 bases). The germline CDR1 and CDR2 sequences are SGHRS and YFSETQ. V was pared by 5 bases and J by 1 base, with 7 bases between. The CDR3 loop spans 12 amino acids. DNA for the CDR3: TGCGCCAGCAGTCGGGGATCCTACGAGCAGTACTTC. Protein: CASSRGSYEQYF. Full variable domain (remainder filled in from reference TRBV5-1 and TRBJ2-7): KAGVTQTPRYLIKTRGQQVTLSCSPISGHRSVSWYQQTPGQGLQFLFEYFSETQRNKGNFPGRFSGRQFSNSRSEMNVSTLELGDSALYLCASSRGSYEQYFGPGTRLTVT.

V is TRBV5-4 and J is TRBJ1-4; 9 bases are a match to TRBD1. CDR1 is SGHNT, CDR2 YYREEE, per germline (reference sequence). V was clipped by 6 bases and J by 11 bases; unmatched bases: 8. CDR3 size: 13 residues. CDR3 loop: CASNPAGTGKLFF. The DNA for the CDR3 is TGTGCCAGCAACCCGGCGGGGACAGGGAAACTGTTTTTT.

This clone appeared a single time. This rearrangement joins TRBV2 to TRBJ2-7, with 11 bases aligning to TRBD1. V lost 6 bases to trimming and J lost 4 bases; unmatched junction nucleotides: 5. CDR3 length: 14 amino acids. The germline V gene encodes CDR1 SNHLY and CDR2 FYNNEI. The CDR3: CASRPGTGGYEQYF. The CDR3, as DNA: TGTGCCAGCAGACCCGGGACAGGGGGTTACGAGCAGTACTTC.

The V gene is TRBV11-3, the J gene TRBJ2-5, with TRBD2 as a possible D gene (5 bases). In germline, CDR1 is SGHNT, CDR2 YENEEA. The length of the CDR3 is 16 residues. Trimming took 0 bases from V and 4 from J, leaving 15 bases between them. The CDR3 coding sequence is TGTGCCAGCAGCTTAGATGGAGACTACCGAAGAGAGACCCAGTACTTC. This translates into CASSLDGDYRRETQYF.

Of note for this clone: In the same sample, other DNA sequences code for this CDR3. J is TRBJ2-7 and V is TRBV5-1; D might be TRBD1 (6 bases). The CDR3 contains 14 residues. Germline V lookup: CDR1 SGHRS, CDR2 YFSETQ. Between the trimmed V and J ends, which lost 3 bases and 0 bases, there was a span of 10 bases. The CDR3 here is CASSSARGSYEQYF. In nucleotides, the CDR3 is TGCGCCAGCAGCTCGGCCAGGGGCTCCTACGAGCAGTACTTC.

This rearrangement joins TRBV19 to TRBJ1-2; weak D call: TRBD1 (5 bases). The CDR3 sequence is 15 residues long. Germline CDR1 is LNHDA and CDR2 is SQIVND (reference sequence). V was clipped by 6 bases and J by 0 bases, with 14 bases between them. The CDR3 region has the DNA TGTGCCAGTAGGTCGCTGGGGGTGGCTAACTATGGCTACACCTTC. Its translation: CASRSLGVANYGYTF.